Listed below are T cell receptor beta chains from one sample, sequenced in a study of OX40 agonist ivuxolimab in advanced cancers. Sequencing was performed with immunoSEQ multiplex PCR; in TCRdb, only in-frame clones are kept and a portion is missing. This sample has 55,000 to 85,000 clones; over 80% occur once, and the top ten carry around 0.31%. The sample here was CD4+ or CD8+ T cells sorted from blood, taken in a trial of the OX40 agonist ivuxolimab. The receptor set was obtained from an adult with an advanced solid tumor such as melanoma, head and neck, liver or kidney cancer. CDR3s include the opening cysteine and the closing phenylalanine or tryptophan. D genes are given only for firm matches. The size of a clone is reported for some rows only, either as once, few or many, or as a class for expanded clones.

TGCGCCAGCAGCGCAGATCTAGCGGGAGCAACCGGGGAGCTGTTTTTT	CASSADLAGATGELFF	TRBV5-1	TRBJ2-2	NA	TRBD2
TGTGCCTGGAGGAGCGACAGGGCCACCCCAGGAACGCAGTATTTT	CAWRSDRATPGTQYF	TRBV30	TRBJ2-3	NA	TRBD1
TGTGCCAGCAGCAACACTATCACAGATACGCAGTATTTT	CASSNTITDTQYF	TRBV7-9	TRBJ2-3	once	NA
TGCGCCAGCAGCCAAGAAATTGAACGGGACGAGCAGTACTTC	CASSQEIERDEQYF	TRBV4-1	TRBJ2-7	NA	NA
TGTGCCAGCACCTACTTTGGAGCGCTCGTCGGTGAGCAGTTCTTC	CASTYFGALVGEQFF	TRBV6-5	TRBJ2-1	NA	NA
TGTGCCAGCAGCTTGGGACTAGCGGGATCCTATCGTACCGATGAGCAGTTCTTC	CASSLGLAGSYRTDEQFF	TRBV13	TRBJ2-1	NA	TRBD2
TGTGCCAGCAGTGAATATCGCGGTAGGGGCTATGGCTACACCTTC	CASSEYRGRGYGYTF	TRBV25-1	TRBJ1-2	NA	NA
TGTGCCAGCAGTTCGGGACTAGCGGGAGGGTTCTACGAGCAGTACTTC	CASSSGLAGGFYEQYF	TRBV27	TRBJ2-7	NA	TRBD2
TGTGCCAGCAGTCCAACCTCAGACGCGCAGTACTTC	CASSPTSDAQYF	TRBV6-6	TRBJ2-7	NA	NA
TGTGCCAGCAGCCAAGTTCCCGGGAGAGGTGGATCCTACGAGCAGTACTTC	CASSQVPGRGGSYEQYF	TRBV14	TRBJ2-7	NA	NA
TGTGCCAGCAGCCCGGGACAGTACTATGGCTACACCTTC	CASSPGQYYGYTF	TRBV7-9	TRBJ1-2	NA	TRBD1
TGTGCCAGTAGTATTACCGGGACTATACCTCAAGAGACCCAGTACTTC	CASSITGTIPQETQYF	TRBV19	TRBJ2-5	NA	TRBD2
TGTGCCAGCATCTTACTAGCGGGAGGGACAGATACGCAGTATTTT	CASILLAGGTDTQYF	TRBV6-1	TRBJ2-3	NA	TRBD2
TGCGCCAGCAGCCCAACCAATCAATTGACAGAACATTACGAGCAGTACTTC	CASSPTNQLTEHYEQYF	TRBV5-1	TRBJ2-7	NA	NA
TGTGCCAGTAGTATAGCAACAGGAGCTTTCTTT	CASSIATGAFF	TRBV19	TRBJ1-1	NA	NA
TGCGCCAGCAGTGAGTCTAGCGGCCTCTCCTACAATGAGCAGTTCTTC	CASSESSGLSYNEQFF	TRBV10-1	TRBJ2-1	once	NA
TGTGCCAGCAGTCCAGGGCTTGGAGATACGCAGTATTTT	CASSPGLGDTQYF	TRBV2	TRBJ2-3	NA	NA
TGTGCCAGCAGTCCCGAGACAGTAACCACCTATGGCTACACCTTC	CASSPETVTTYGYTF	TRBV6-1	TRBJ1-2	NA	NA
TGTGCCAGCTCACCAAACGAGGGAGAGACCCAGTACTTC	CASSPNEGETQYF	TRBV18	TRBJ2-5	once	NA
TGTGCCAGTAGTATAGGGACTAGCGGGAGTAATGAGCAGTTCTTC	CASSIGTSGSNEQFF	TRBV19	TRBJ2-1	NA	TRBD2
TGTGCCAGCAGCCAAGATCGGGACTGGAGATACAATGAGCAGTTCTTC	CASSQDRDWRYNEQFF	TRBV14	TRBJ2-1	NA	NA
TGTGCCAGCAGCGTCAGCAGGGGCATGGATGAAAAACTGTTTTTT	CASSVSRGMDEKLFF	TRBV5-6	TRBJ1-4	NA	NA
TGTGCCAGCTCCCCCTCTGGGGGAGGGACTGAAGCTTTCTTT	CASSPSGGGTEAFF	TRBV18	TRBJ1-1	NA	NA
TGTGCCAGCTCCCTAGGGCAGGGGGCGGCCGATGAGCAGTTCTTC	CASSLGQGAADEQFF	TRBV18	TRBJ2-1	NA	TRBD1
TGTGCCAGTAGTATTTCTGGGGATAGCAATCAGCCCCAGCATTTT	CASSISGDSNQPQHF	TRBV19	TRBJ1-5	NA	NA
TGTGCTAGTGGACAGGCGACCCGGACCTACAATGAGCAGTTCTTC	CASGQATRTYNEQFF	TRBV12-5	TRBJ2-1	NA	NA
TGTGCCAGCAGCACGTCTGCTGGGCCAGGGGGTGAGCAGTTCTTC	CASSTSAGPGGEQFF	TRBV11-3	TRBJ2-1	NA	TRBD1
TGTGCCAGCTCACCAGGGGTGATGGAGACCCAGTACTTC	CASSPGVMETQYF	TRBV18	TRBJ2-5	NA	NA
TGTGCTAGCTTTAACGGGGGGCAGAACGGGGAGCTGTTTTTT	CASFNGGQNGELFF	TRBV12-5	TRBJ2-2	NA	NA
TGTGCCAGCAGCTTAGGACTCGGGACAGGGTCTTCCTACGAGCAGTACTTC	CASSLGLGTGSSYEQYF	TRBV7-9	TRBJ2-7	NA	TRBD1
TGTGCCAGCAGTTTACAGGGCCCACCGAATAATTCACCCCTCCACTTT	CASSLQGPPNNSPLHF	TRBV6-5	TRBJ1-6	NA	NA
TGTGCCAGCAGTTCCGGGACTAGCGCCGGGGAGCTGTTTTTT	CASSSGTSAGELFF	TRBV27	TRBJ2-2	once	TRBD2
TGTGCCAGCAGTCCCCCGGGACAGGGCACTGAAGCTTTCTTT	CASSPPGQGTEAFF	TRBV27	TRBJ1-1	NA	TRBD1
TGTGCCAGTAGTACGGGGGCTCGGAACAATCAGCCCCAGCATTTT	CASSTGARNNQPQHF	TRBV19	TRBJ1-5	NA	NA
TGTGCCACCAGCAGAGATCTCTCTGGAAACACCATATATTTT	CATSRDLSGNTIYF	TRBV15	TRBJ1-3	NA	NA
TGTGCCACAGGGACTAGCGGGACAGATACGCAGTATTTT	CATGTSGTDTQYF	TRBV19	TRBJ2-3	NA	TRBD2
TGCGCCAGCAGCCAAAAACCCGGCGCAGGGGCTGGAAACACCATATATTTT	CASSQKPGAGAGNTIYF	TRBV4-1	TRBJ1-3	NA	NA
TGCGCCAGCAGCCAAGGGCTAGCGGGACGCACAGATACGCAGTATTTT	CASSQGLAGRTDTQYF	TRBV4-1	TRBJ2-3	NA	TRBD2
TGTGCCAGCAGCTTGGGTGTGGTGGGGACGGCTCCCACTGAAGCTTTCTTT	CASSLGVVGTAPTEAFF	TRBV5-5	TRBJ1-1	NA	NA
TGTGCCAGCGGGCCCGGAAGGGGCACTGAAGCTTTCTTT	CASGPGRGTEAFF	TRBV6-1	TRBJ1-1	NA	NA
TGTGCCAGCAGCTCCCAAGGGCCAGGGAGCTCCTACAATGAGCAGTTCTTC	CASSSQGPGSSYNEQFF	TRBV7-3	TRBJ2-1	once	NA
TGTGCCAGCAGCAAAAGGGGGAATAGCGCAGAGACCCAGTACTTC	CASSKRGNSAETQYF	TRBV5-6	TRBJ2-5	NA	NA
TGCGCCAGCAGCCAAGATCCCGGCAGGCTCGCAGATACGCAGTATTTT	CASSQDPGRLADTQYF	TRBV4-1	TRBJ2-3	NA	NA
TGTGCCAGCTCACCCCTTTTTCACCCTTATAATTCACCCCTCCACTTT	CASSPLFHPYNSPLHF	TRBV18	TRBJ1-6	NA	NA
TGTGCCAGCAGCTTAAAGGGTCCCGAGACCCAGTACTTC	CASSLKGPETQYF	TRBV7-3	TRBJ2-5	NA	NA
TGTGCCAGCCAGGCTAGCGGCGCCTACGAGCAGTACTTC	CASQASGAYEQYF	TRBV5-4	TRBJ2-7	NA	TRBD2
TGTGCCACCAGCAGAGGGACTTGGGCACGCGAGCAGTACTTC	CATSRGTWAREQYF	TRBV15	TRBJ2-7	NA	NA
TGTGCCAGCAGTTCCCACATAGGTCAAGCTGGGGGCTCCTACGAGCAGTACTTC	CASSSHIGQAGGSYEQYF	TRBV9	TRBJ2-7	NA	NA
TGCGCCAGCAGCTTGGGGGACCGAAGCCTAGAGACCCAGTACTTC	CASSLGDRSLETQYF	TRBV5-1	TRBJ2-5	NA	NA
TGTGCCAGTAGTATTCCTGCCGCTGGGGCCAACGTCCTGACTTTC	CASSIPAAGANVLTF	TRBV19	TRBJ2-6	NA	NA
TGTGCCAGCAGTGCATTGACTAGCGGGAGGGCCTTTATTTCCACCGGGGAGCTGTTTTTT	CASSALTSGRAFISTGELFF	TRBV6-1	TRBJ2-2	NA	TRBD2
TGTGCCAGCAGCGTAGGCGGCGCGGGGCTCACAGATACGCAGTATTTT	CASSVGGAGLTDTQYF	TRBV9	TRBJ2-3	NA	NA